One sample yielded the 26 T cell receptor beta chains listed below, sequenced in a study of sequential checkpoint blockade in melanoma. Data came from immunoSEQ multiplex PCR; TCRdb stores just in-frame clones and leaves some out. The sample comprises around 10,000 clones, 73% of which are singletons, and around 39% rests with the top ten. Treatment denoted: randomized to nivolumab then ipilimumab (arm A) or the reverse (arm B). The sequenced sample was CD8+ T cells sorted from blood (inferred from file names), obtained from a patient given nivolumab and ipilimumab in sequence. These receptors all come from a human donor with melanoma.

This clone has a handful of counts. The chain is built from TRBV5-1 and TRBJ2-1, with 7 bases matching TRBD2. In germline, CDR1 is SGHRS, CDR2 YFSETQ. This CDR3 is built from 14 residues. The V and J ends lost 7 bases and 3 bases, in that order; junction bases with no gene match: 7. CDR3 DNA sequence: TGCGCCAGCGGGACCGGGACTAACTACAATGAGCAGTTCTTC. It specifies CASGTGTNYNEQFF.

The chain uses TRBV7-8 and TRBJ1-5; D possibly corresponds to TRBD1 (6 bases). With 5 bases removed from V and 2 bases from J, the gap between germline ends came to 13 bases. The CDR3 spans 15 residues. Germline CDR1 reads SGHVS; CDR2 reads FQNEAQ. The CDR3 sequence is CASSRTRQGNQPQHF. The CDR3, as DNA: TGTGCCAGCAGCCGTACGAGACAGGGCAATCAGCCCCAGCATTTT.

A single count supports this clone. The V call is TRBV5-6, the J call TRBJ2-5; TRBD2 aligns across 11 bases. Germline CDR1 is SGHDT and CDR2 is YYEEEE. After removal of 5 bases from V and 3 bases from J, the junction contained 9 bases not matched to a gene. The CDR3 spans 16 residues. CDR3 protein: CASSQLAGEWKETQYF. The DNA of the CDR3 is TGTGCCAGCAGTCAACTAGCGGGAGAATGGAAAGAGACCCAGTACTTC.

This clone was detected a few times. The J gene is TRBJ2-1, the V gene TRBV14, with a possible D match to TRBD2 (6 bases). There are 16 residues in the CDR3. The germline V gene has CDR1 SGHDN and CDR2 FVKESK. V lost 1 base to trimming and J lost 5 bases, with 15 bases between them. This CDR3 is CASSQVLSGPHNEQFF. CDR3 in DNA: TGTGCCAGCAGCCAAGTCCTAAGCGGGCCGCACAATGAGCAGTTCTTC.

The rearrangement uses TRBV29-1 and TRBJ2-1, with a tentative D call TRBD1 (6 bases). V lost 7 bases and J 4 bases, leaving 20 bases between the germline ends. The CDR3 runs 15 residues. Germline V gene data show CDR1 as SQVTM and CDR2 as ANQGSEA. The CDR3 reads CSALLGGRGYNEQFF. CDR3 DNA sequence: TGCAGCGCATTACTAGGGGGTCGTGGGTACAATGAGCAGTTCTTC.

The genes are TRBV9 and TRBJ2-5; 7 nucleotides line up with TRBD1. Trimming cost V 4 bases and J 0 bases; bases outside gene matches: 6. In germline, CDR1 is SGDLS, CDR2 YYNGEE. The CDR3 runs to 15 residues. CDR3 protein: CASSPWDSYQETQYF. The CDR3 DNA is TGTGCCAGCAGCCCATGGGACAGCTACCAAGAGACCCAGTACTTC.

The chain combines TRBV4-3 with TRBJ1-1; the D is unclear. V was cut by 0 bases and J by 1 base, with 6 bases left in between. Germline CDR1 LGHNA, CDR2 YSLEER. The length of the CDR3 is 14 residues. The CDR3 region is CASSQDTRNTEAFF. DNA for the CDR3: TGCGCCAGCAGCCAAGATACTAGGAACACTGAAGCTTTCTTT.

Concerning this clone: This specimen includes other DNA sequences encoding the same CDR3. Written as DNA, the CDR3 is TGTGCCAGCAGCTTAGGGCCATCCTACGAGCAGTACTTC. It encodes CASSLGPSYEQYF. The rearrangement uses TRBV7-7 and TRBJ2-7; D ambiguous. Deletions cut 1 base from V and 1 base from J, with 5 bases between. In germline, CDR1 is SSHAT, CDR2 FNYEAQ (reference sequence). The CDR3 is made up of 13 amino acids.

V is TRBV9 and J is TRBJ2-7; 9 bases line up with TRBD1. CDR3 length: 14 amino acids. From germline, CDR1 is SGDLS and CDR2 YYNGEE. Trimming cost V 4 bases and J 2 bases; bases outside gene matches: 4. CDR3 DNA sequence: TGTGCCAGCAGCCCCCGGGACAGGGCCTACGAGCAGTACTTC. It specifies CASSPRDRAYEQYF.

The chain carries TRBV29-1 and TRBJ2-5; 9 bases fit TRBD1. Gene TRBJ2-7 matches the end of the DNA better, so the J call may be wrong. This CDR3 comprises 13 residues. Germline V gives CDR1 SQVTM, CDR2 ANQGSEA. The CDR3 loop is CSVPGQGRYEQYF. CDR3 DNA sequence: TGCAGCGTGCCGGGACAGGGACGGTACGAGCAGTACTTC.

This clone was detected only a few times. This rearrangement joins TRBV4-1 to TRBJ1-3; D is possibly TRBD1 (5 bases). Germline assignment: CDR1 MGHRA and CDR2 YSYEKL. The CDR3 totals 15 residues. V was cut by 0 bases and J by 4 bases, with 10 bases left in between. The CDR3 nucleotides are TGCGCCAGCAGCCAAGATATCAGGACAGGAAACACCATATATTTT. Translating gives CASSQDIRTGNTIYF.

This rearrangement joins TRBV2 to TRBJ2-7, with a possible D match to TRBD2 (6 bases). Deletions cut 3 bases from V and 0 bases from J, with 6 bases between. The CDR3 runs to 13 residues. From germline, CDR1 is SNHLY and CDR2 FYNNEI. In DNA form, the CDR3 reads TGTGCCAGCAGTGAGGGGGGCTCCTACGAGCAGTACTTC. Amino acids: CASSEGGSYEQYF.

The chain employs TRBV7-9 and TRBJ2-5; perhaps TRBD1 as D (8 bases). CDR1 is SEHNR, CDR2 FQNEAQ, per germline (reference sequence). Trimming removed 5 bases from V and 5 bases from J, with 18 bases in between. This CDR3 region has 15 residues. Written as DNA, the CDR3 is TGTGCCAGCAGCCCACAGGGGGGGGGAACGGAGACCCAGTACTTC. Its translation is CASSPQGGGTETQYF.

CDR3 coding DNA: TGTGCCAGCAGTGAACGGGGACAGGGGATAGGAAATGAGCAGTTCTTC. Amino acids: CASSERGQGIGNEQFF. The chain is built from TRBV25-1 and TRBJ2-1, with 10 bases lining up with TRBD1. From germline, CDR1 is MGHDK and CDR2 SYGVNS. The CDR3 is 16 residues long. With V trimmed by 2 bases and J by 7 bases, 8 bases remained unmatched.

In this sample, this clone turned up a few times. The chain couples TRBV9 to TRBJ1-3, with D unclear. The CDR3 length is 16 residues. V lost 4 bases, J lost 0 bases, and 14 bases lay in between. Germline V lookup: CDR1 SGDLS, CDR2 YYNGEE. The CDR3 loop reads CASSQDPTDSGNTIYF. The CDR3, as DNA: TGTGCCAGCAGCCAAGATCCAACAGACTCTGGAAACACCATATATTTT.

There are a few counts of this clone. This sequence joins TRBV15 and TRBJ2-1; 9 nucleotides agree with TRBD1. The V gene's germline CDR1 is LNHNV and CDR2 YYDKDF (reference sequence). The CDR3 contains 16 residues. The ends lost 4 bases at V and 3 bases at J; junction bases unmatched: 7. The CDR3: CATSKSGTGYYNEQFF. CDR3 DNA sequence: TGTGCCACCAGCAAAAGCGGGACAGGGTACTACAATGAGCAGTTCTTC.

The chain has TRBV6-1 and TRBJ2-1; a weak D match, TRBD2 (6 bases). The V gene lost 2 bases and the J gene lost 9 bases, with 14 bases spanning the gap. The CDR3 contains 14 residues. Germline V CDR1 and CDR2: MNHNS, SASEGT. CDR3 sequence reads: CASSERPEGGEQFF. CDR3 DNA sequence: TGTGCCAGCAGTGAACGCCCAGAGGGAGGTGAGCAGTTCTTC.

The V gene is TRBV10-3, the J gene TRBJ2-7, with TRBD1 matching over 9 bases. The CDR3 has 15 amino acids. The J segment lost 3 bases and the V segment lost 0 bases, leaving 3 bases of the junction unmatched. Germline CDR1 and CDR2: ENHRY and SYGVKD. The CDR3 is CAISESLTGGYEQYF. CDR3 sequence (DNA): TGTGCCATCAGTGAGTCCCTGACAGGGGGCTACGAGCAGTACTTC.

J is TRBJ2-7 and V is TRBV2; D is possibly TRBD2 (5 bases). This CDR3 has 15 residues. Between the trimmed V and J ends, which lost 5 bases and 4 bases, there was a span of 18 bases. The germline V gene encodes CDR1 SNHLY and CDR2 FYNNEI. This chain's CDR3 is CASSPRLSGEYEQYF. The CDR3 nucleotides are TGTGCCAGCAGTCCTCGATTGTCTGGGGAGTACGAGCAGTACTTC.

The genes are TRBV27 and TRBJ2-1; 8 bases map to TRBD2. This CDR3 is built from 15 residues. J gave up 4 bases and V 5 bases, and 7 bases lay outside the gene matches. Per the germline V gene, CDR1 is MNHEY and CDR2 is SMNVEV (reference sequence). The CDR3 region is CASSGRSGRYNEQFF. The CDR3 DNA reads TGTGCCAGCAGTGGAAGGAGCGGGAGATACAATGAGCAGTTCTTC.

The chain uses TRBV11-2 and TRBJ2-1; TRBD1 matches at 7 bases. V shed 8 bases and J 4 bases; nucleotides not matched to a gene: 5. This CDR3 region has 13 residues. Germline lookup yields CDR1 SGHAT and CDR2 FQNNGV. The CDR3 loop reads CASSRDSYNEQFF. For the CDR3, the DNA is TGTGCCAGCTCACGGGACAGTTACAATGAGCAGTTCTTC.

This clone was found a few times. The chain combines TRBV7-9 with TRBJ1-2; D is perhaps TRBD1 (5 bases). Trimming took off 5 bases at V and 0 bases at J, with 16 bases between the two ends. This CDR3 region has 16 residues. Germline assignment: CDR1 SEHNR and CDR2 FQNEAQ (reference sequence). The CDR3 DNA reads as TGTGCCAGCAGCCATTCTACAGGCGTTGCTAACTATGGCTACACCTTC. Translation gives CASSHSTGVANYGYTF.

CDR3 sequence (DNA): TGTGCCAGCAGTACCCGGGTAGCGCCCGAGACCCAGTACTTC. The encoded protein is CASSTRVAPETQYF. The genes are TRBV2 and TRBJ2-5; the D gene is possibly TRBD2 (5 bases). The germline V gene has CDR1 SNHLY and CDR2 FYNNEI. The CDR3 has 14 amino acids. V was pared by 5 bases and J by 5 bases, with 15 bases between.

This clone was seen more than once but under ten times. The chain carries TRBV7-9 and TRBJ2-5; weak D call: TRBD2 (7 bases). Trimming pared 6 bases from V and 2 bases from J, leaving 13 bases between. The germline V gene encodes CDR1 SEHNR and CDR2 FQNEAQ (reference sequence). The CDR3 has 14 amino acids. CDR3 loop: CASRTGGAQETQYF. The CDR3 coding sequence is TGTGCCAGCAGAACTGGGGGGGCTCAAGAGACCCAGTACTTC.

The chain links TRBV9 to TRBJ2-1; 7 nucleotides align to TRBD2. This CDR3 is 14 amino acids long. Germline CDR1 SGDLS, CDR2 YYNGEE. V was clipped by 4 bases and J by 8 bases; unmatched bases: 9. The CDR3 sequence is CASSSRTRADEQFF. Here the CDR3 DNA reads TGTGCCAGCAGCTCGAGGACTAGGGCCGATGAGCAGTTCTTC. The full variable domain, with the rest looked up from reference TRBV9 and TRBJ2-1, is DSGVTQTPKHLITATGQRVTLRCSPRSGDLSVYWYQQSLDQGLQFLIQYYNGEERAKGNILERFSAQQFPDLHSELNLSSLELGDSALYFCASSSRTRADEQFFGPGTRLTVL.

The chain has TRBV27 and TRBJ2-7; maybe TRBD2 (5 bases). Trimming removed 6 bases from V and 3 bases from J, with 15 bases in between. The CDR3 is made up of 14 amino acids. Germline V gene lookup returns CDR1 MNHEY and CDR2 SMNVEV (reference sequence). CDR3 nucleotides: TGTGCCAGCAGGCGGGTACCCACTATCTACGAGCAGTACTTC. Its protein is CASRRVPTIYEQYF.